These 9 T cell receptor beta chains were sequenced from one sample in a study of cytomegalovirus exposure and HLA in healthy donors. 13 Jbeta primers and 60 Vbeta primers were used for the PCR. The method was immunoSEQ multiplex PCR; TCRdb's version includes in-frame clones alone and lacks a portion of them. This table has around 160,000 clones, roughly 76% appearing once. What was sequenced was PBMCs. These receptors were obtained from a human donor in good health.

The gene calls are TRBV6-5 and TRBJ2-3, with D perhaps TRBD2 (6 bases). CDR3 length: 13 residues. Trimming took 8 bases from V and 1 from J, leaving 10 bases between them. In germline, CDR1 is MNHEY, CDR2 SVGAGI. The CDR3 protein is CASREKRTDTQYF. CDR3 in DNA: TGTGCCAGCCGGGAGAAGCGCACAGATACGCAGTATTTT.

The V gene is TRBV5-6, the J gene TRBJ1-1; the D gene is possibly TRBD1 (5 bases). This CDR3 has 14 residues. CDR1 and CDR2 from the germline V gene are SGHDT and YYEEEE. V was clipped by 2 bases and J by 1 base, with 9 bases between them. The CDR3 coding sequence is TGTGCCAGCAGCTTAGCCAGGGCGAACACTGAAGCTTTCTTT. Protein sequence: CASSLARANTEAFF.

This chain joins TRBV19 and TRBJ1-4, with TRBD1 identical over 11 bases. V shed 4 bases and J 8 bases; nucleotides not matched to a gene: 6. This CDR3 has 15 amino acids. The V gene's germline CDR1 is LNHDA and CDR2 SQIVND (reference sequence). The CDR3 reads CASSKRTGGEEKLFF. In nucleotides, the CDR3 is TGTGCCAGTAGTAAACGGACAGGGGGCGAGGAAAAACTGTTTTTT. Filled out from reference TRBV19 and TRBJ1-4, the complete variable domain reads DGGITQSPKYLFRKEGQNVTLSCEQNLNHDAMYWYRQDPGQGLRLIYYSQIVNDFQKGDIAEGYSVSREKKESFPLTVTSAQKNPTAFYLCASSKRTGGEEKLFFGSGTQLSVL.

V gene TRBV6-4 combines with J gene TRBJ2-3, with 10 bases aligning to TRBD2. This CDR3 spans 15 amino acids. Germline-derived CDR1 and CDR2 are MRHNA and SNTAGT. Trimming removed 2 bases from V and 6 bases from J; junction bases left unmatched: 5. The CDR3 here is CASSDQAGGPDTQYF. CDR3 nucleotide sequence: TGTGCCAGCAGTGACCAAGCGGGGGGGCCCGATACGCAGTATTTT.

The J gene is TRBJ1-1, the V gene TRBV7-9; D perhaps matches TRBD1 (6 bases). Germline loops: CDR1 SEHNR, CDR2 FQNEAQ (reference sequence). CDR3 length equals 15 residues. V lost 5 bases, J lost 5 bases, and 18 bases lay in between. The CDR3 spells CASSEQTGKWTEAFF. In nucleotides, the CDR3 is TGTGCCAGCAGCGAGCAAACAGGGAAATGGACTGAAGCTTTCTTT.

The chain links TRBV15 to TRBJ1-4; 7 nucleotides match TRBD1. This CDR3 comprises 13 residues. CDR1 LNHNV and CDR2 YYDKDF come from the germline V gene (reference sequence). Trimming at V came to 4 bases and at J to 5 bases, leaving 1 base not matched to a gene. The CDR3 sequence is CATSKGQNEKLFF. The CDR3 nucleotides are TGTGCCACCAGCAAGGGACAGAATGAAAAACTGTTTTTT.

The chain couples TRBV9 to TRBJ1-6; the D is unclear. Between the trimmed V and J ends, which lost 4 bases and 0 bases, there was a span of 8 bases. The CDR3 has 15 residues. CDR1 SGDLS and CDR2 YYNGEE come from the germline V gene. CDR3 DNA sequence: TGTGCCAGCAGCACCGGGAACTCCTATAATTCACCCCTCCACTTT. This translates into CASSTGNSYNSPLHF.

CDR3 region: CASSLGQSRTSYEQYF. Written as DNA, the CDR3 is TGTGCCAGCAGCTTAGGACAGTCCAGAACCTCCTACGAGCAGTACTTC. V and J are TRBV13 and TRBJ2-7; D gene unclear. This CDR3 has 16 residues. V lost 0 bases, J lost 0 bases, and 12 bases lay in between. CDR1 and CDR2 from the germline V gene are PRHDT and FYEKMQ (reference sequence).

The CDR3 protein is CASSLDRVGLAIRETQYF. Written as DNA, the CDR3 is TGTGCCAGCAGCTTAGACAGGGTGGGACTAGCGATACGAGAGACCCAGTACTTC. The chain employs TRBV11-2 and TRBJ2-5; 10 bases map to TRBD2. V shed 0 bases, J shed 4 bases, and the junction held 11 bases outside the gene matches. The germline V gene encodes CDR1 SGHAT and CDR2 FQNNGV. The CDR3 extends over 18 amino acids.